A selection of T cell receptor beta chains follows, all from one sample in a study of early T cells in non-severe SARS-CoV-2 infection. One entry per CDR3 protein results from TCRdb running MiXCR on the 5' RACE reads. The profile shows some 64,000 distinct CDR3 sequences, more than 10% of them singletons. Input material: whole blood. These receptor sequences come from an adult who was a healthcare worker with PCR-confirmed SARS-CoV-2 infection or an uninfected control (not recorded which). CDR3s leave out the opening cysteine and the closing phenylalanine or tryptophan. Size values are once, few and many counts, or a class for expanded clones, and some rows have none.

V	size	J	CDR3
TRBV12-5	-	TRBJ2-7	ASGFPGLNPYEQY
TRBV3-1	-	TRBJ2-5	ASSQDPSGGTQY
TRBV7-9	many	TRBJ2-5	ASSLETQY
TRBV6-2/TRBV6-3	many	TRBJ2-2	ASRGRYTGELF
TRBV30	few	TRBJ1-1	AWKFRRAGTEAF
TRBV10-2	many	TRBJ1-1	ASSESIRPGAEAF
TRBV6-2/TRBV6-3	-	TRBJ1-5	ASSLLTGGLSQPQH
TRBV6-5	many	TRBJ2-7	ASSYEGRAVYEQY
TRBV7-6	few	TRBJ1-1	ASSLSRGNTEAF
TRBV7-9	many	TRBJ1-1	ASSLLQANTEAF
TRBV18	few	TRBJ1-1	ASSPAVNTEAF
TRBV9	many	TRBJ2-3	ASSFLAGATDTQY
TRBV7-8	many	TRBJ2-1	ASSLVASGAGRNEQF
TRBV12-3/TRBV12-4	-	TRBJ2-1	ASSTPGLPYNEQF
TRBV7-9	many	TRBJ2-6	ASSLGGTGANVLT
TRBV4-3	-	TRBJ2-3	ASSQAGSTDTQY
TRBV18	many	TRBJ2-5	ASSKGLATETQY
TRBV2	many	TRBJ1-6	ASSARQRSSYNSPLH
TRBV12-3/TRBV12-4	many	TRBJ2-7	ASSLATSYEQY
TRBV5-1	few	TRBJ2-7	ASSFTKGTGRNEQY
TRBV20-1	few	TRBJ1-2	SARTGVYGYT
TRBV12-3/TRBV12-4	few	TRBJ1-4	ASSLYSDSAVGKLF
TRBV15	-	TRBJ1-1	ATSGGTANTEAF
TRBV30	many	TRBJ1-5	AWERGGSSNNQPQH
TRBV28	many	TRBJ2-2	ASSSFPGTSGFRPGELF
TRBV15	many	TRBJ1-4	ATSTGQEALEEKLF
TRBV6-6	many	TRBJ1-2	ASSSSVQGAYGYT
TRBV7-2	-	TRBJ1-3	ASILDSSGNTIY